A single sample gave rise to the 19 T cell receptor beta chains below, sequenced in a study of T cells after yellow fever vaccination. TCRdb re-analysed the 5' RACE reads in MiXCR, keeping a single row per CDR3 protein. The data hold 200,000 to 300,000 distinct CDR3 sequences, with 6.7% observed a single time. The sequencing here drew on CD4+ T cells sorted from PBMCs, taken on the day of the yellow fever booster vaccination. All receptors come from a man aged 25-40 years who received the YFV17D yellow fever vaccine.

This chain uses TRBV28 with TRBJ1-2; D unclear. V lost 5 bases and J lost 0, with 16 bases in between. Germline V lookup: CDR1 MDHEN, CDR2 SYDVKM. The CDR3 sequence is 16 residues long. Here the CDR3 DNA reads TGTGCCAGCAGTCCAACAAGGGAAGACTCTAACTATGGCTACACCTTC. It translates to CASSPTREDSNYGYTF.

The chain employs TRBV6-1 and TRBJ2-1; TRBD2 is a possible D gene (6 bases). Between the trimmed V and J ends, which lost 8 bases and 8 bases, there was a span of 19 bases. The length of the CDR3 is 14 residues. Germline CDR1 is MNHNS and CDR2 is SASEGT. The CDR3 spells CASVAGGGRDEQFF. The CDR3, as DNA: TGTGCCAGCGTCGCGGGCGGAGGGAGAGATGAGCAGTTCTTC.

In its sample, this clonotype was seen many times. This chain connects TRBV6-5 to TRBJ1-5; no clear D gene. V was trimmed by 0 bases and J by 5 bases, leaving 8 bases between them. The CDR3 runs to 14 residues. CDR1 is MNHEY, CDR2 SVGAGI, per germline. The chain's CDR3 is CASSYSADYQPQHF. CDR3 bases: TGTGCCAGCAGTTACTCGGCAGACTATCAGCCCCAGCATTTT.

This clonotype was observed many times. Here the CDR3 reads CSAGTSGNYNEQFF. Here the CDR3 DNA reads TGCAGTGCCGGGACTAGCGGAAACTACAATGAGCAGTTCTTC. The chain recombines TRBV20-1 with TRBJ2-1; 11 bases align to TRBD2. This CDR3 comprises 14 residues. Germline lookup yields CDR1 DFQATT and CDR2 SNEGSKA (reference sequence). The trim removed 6 bases at V and 3 bases at J, leaving 4 bases unmatched.

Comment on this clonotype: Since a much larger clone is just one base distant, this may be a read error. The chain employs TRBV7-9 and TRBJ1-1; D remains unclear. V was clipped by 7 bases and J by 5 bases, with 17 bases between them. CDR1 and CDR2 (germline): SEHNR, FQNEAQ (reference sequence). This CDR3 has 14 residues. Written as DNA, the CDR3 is TGTGCCAGCAAAAGAGGGAGTTCGAAAACTGAAGCTTTCTTT. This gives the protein CASKRGSSKTEAFF.

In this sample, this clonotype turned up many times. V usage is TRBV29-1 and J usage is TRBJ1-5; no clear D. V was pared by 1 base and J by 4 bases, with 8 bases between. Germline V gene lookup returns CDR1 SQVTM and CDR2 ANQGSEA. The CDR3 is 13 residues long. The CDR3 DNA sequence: TGCAGCGTTGAAGTAGGGAGTAATCAGCCCCAGCATTTT. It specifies CSVEVGSNQPQHF.

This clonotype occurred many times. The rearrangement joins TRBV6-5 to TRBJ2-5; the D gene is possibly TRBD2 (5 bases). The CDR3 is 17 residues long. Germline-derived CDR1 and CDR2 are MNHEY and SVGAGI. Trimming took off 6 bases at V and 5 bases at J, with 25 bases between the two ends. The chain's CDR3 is CASRASLGDPGGETQYF. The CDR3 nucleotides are TGTGCCAGCAGGGCATCCTTGGGAGACCCCGGCGGGGAGACCCAGTACTTC.

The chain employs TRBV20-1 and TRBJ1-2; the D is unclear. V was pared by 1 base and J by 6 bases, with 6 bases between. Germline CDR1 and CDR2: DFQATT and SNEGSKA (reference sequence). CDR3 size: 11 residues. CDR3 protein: CSARGADGYTF. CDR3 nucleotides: TGCAGTGCTAGAGGGGCCGATGGCTACACCTTC.

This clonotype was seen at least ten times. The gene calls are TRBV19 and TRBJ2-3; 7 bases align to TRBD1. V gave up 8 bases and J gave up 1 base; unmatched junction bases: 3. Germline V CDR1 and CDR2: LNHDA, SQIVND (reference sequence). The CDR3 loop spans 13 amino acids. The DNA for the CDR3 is TGTGCCAGTCGCCAGGGGGGCACAGATACGCAGTATTTT. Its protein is CASRQGGTDTQYF.

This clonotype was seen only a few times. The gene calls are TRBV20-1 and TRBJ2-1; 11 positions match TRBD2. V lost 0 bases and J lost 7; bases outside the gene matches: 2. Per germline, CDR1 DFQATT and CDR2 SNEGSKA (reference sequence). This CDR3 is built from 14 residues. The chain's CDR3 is CSAREGLAENEQFF. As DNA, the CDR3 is TGCAGTGCTAGAGAGGGACTAGCGGAGAATGAGCAGTTCTTC.

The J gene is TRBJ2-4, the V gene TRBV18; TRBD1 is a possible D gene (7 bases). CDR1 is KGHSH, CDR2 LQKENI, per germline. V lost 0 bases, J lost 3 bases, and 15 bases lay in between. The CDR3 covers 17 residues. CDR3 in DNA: TGTGCCAGCTCACCACCTCTCAGGGGGGTGGTCAAAAACATTCAGTACTTC. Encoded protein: CASSPPLRGVVKNIQYF.

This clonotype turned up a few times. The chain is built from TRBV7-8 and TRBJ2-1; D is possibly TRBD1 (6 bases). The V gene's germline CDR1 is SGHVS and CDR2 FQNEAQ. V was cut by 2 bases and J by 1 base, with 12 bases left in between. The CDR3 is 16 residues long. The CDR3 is CASSLTRGLSYNEQFF. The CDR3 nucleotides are TGTGCCAGCAGCTTAACTAGGGGGTTATCCTACAATGAGCAGTTCTTC.

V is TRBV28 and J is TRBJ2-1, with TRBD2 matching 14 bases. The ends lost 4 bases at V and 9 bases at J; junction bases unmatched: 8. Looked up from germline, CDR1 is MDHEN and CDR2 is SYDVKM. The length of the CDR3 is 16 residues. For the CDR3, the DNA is TGTGCCAGCAGTTCTGCCGGGACTAGCGGGAGAGGTGAGCAGTTCTTC. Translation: CASSSAGTSGRGEQFF.

CDR3 sequence reads: CASSPLQTSSYEQYF. As DNA, the CDR3 is TGTGCCAGCTCACCATTACAGACCAGCTCCTACGAGCAGTACTTC. This sequence joins TRBV18 and TRBJ2-7; D is uncertain. The CDR3 consists of 15 residues. Germline CDR1 reads KGHSH; CDR2 reads LQKENI. V was clipped by 2 bases and J by 0 bases, with 11 bases between them. Full variable domain (missing parts from reference TRBV18 and TRBJ2-7): NAGVMQNPRHLVRRRGQEARLRCSPMKGHSHVYWYRQLPEEGLKFMVYLQKENIIDESGMPKERFSAEFPKEGPSILRIQQVVRGDSAAYFCASSPLQTSSYEQYFGPGTRLTVT.

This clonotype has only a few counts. The DNA of the CDR3 is TGTGCCAGCAGCTTACCAGGGTTCGACAAAAACATTCAGTACTTC. It translates to CASSLPGFDKNIQYF. The rearrangement joins TRBV7-8 to TRBJ2-4, with a weak D call TRBD1 (5 bases). The CDR3 is 15 amino acids. Trimming removed 2 bases from V and 3 bases from J, with 11 bases in between. The V gene's germline CDR1 is SGHVS and CDR2 FQNEAQ.

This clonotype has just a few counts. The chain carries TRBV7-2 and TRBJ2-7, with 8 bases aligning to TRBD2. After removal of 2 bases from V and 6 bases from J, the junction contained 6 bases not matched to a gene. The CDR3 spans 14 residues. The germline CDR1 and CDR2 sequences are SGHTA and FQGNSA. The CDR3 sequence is CASSLIREGVEQYF. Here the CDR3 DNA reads TGTGCCAGCAGCTTAATACGGGAGGGCGTCGAGCAGTACTTC.

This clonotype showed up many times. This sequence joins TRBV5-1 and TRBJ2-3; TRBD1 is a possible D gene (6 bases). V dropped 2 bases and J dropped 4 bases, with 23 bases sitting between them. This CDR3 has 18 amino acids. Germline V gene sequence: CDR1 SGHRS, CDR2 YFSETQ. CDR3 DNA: TGCGCCAGCAGCTTTAGGGGGTACGGGGCCGCCTTCGCAGATACGCAGTATTTT. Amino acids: CASSFRGYGAAFADTQYF.

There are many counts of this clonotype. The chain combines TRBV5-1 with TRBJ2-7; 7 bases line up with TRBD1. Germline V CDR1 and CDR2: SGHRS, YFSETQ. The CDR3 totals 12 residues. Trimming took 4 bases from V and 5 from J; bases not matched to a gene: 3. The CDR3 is CASSKDRDEQYF. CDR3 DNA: TGCGCCAGCAGCAAAGACAGGGACGAGCAGTACTTC.

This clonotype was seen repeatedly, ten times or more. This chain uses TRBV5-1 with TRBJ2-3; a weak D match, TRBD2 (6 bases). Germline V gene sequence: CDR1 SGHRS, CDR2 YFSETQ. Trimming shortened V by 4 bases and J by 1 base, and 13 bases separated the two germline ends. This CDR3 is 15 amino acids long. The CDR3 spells CASSPRTGGTDTQYF. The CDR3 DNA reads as TGCGCCAGCAGCCCGAGGACGGGGGGCACAGATACGCAGTATTTT.